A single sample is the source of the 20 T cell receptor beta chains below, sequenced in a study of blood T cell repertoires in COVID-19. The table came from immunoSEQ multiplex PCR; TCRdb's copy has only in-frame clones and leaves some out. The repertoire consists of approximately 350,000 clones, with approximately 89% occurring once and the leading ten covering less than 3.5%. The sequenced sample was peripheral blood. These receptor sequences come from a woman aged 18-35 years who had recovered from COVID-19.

As DNA, the CDR3 is TGTGCCAGCAGCATCTTCCGGGACAGGGATACTGGAAACACCATATATTTT. It translates to CASSIFRDRDTGNTIYF. The chain joins TRBV7-2 to TRBJ1-3, with 9 bases fitting TRBD1. CDR1 is SGHTA and CDR2 is FQGNSA in the germline V gene. J lost 2 bases, V lost 5 bases, and 10 bases had no gene match. The CDR3 covers 17 residues.

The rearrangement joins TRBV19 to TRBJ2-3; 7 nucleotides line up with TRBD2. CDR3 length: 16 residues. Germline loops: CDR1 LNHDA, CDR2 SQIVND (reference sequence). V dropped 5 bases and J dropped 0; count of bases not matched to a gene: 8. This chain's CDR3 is CASSVLAIVSTDTQYF. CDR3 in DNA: TGTGCCAGTAGTGTACTAGCGATAGTTAGCACAGATACGCAGTATTTT.

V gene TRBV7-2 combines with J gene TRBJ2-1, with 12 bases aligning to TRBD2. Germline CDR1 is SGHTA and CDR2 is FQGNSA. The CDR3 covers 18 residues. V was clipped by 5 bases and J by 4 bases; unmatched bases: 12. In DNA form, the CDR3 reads TGTGCCAGCAGCGTCCCTTCCGGGACTAGCGGGTTGTACAATGAGCAGTTCTTC. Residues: CASSVPSGTSGLYNEQFF.

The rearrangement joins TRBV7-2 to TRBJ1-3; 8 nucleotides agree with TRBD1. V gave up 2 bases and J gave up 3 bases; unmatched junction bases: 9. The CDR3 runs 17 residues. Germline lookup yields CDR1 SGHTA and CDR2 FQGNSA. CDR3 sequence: CASSLWAAGGGGNTIYF. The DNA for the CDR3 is TGTGCCAGCAGCTTATGGGCCGCAGGGGGCGGTGGAAACACCATATATTTT.

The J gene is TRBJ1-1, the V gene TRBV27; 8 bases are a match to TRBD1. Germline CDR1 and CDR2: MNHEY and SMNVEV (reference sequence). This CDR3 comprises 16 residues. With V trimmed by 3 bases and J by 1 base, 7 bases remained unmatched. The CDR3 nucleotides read TGTGCCAGCAGTTTTTACAGGGGGTTTAGGAACACTGAAGCTTTCTTT. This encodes CASSFYRGFRNTEAFF.

CDR3 protein: CASSQVSRRTDTQYF. Here the CDR3 DNA reads TGTGCCAGCAGCCAAGTGTCGCGCCGCACAGATACGCAGTATTTT. The J gene is TRBJ2-3, the V gene TRBV3-1 (or the pseudogene TRBV3-2); D unresolved. The CDR3 has 15 residues. In germline, CDR1 is LGHDT, CDR2 YNNKEL (reference sequence). Trimming left V 1 base short and J 1 base short, with 9 bases between.

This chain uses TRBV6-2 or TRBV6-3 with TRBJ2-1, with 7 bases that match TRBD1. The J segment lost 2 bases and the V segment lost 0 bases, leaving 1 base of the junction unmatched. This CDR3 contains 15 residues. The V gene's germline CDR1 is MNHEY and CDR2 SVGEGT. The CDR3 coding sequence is TGTGCCAGCAGTTACTCGACAGGGCCCTACAATGAGCAGTTCTTC. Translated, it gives CASSYSTGPYNEQFF.

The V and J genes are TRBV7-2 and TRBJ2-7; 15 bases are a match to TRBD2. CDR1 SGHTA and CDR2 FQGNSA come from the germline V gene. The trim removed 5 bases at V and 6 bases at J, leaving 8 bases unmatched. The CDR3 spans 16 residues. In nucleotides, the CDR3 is TGTGCCAGCAGCCTCGGGACTAGCGGGAGGTCGGGCGAGCAGTACGTC. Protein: CASSLGTSGRSGEQYV.

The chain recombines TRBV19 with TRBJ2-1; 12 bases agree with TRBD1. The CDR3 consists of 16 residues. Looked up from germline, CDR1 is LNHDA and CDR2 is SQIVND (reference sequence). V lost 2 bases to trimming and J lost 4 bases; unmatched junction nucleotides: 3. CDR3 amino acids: CASSIRGQGAYNEQFF. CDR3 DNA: TGTGCCAGTAGTATAAGGGGACAGGGGGCGTACAATGAGCAGTTCTTC.

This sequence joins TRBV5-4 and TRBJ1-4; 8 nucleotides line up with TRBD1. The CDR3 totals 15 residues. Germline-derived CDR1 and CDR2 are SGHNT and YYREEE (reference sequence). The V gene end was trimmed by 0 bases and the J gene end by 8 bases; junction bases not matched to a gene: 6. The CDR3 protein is CASSLVGRGQEKLFF. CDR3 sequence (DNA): TGTGCCAGCAGCTTGGTGGGCAGGGGGCAGGAAAAACTGTTTTTT. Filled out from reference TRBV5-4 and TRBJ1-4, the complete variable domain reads ETGVTQSPTHLIKTRGQQVTLRCSSQSGHNTVSWYQQALGQGPQFIFQYYREEENGRGNFPPRFSGLQFPNYSSELNVNALELDDSALYLCASSLVGRGQEKLFFGSGTQLSVL.

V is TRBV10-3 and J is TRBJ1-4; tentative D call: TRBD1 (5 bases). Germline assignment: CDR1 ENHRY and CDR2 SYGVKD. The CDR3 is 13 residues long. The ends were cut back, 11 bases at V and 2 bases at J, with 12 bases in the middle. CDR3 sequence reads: CAAQRGTNEKLFF. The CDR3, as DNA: TGTGCCGCCCAAAGGGGTACTAATGAAAAACTGTTTTTT.

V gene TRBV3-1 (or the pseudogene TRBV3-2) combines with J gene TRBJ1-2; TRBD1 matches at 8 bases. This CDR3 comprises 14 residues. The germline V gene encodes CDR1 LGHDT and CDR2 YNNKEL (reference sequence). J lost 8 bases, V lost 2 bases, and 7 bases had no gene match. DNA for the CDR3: TGTGCCAGCAGCCAACTTCGGACAGGGAGCGGCTACACCTTC. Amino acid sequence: CASSQLRTGSGYTF.

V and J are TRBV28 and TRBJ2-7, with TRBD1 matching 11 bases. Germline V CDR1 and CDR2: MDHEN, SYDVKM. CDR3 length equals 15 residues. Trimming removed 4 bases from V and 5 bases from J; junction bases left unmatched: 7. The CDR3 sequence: CASSSSGTGGNEQYV. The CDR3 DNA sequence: TGTGCCAGCAGTTCCTCCGGGACAGGGGGAAACGAGCAGTACGTC.

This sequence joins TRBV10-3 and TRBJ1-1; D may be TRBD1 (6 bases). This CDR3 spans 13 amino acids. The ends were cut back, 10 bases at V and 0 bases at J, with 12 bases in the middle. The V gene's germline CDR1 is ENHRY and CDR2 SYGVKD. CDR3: CATRGGLNTEAFF. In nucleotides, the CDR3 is TGTGCCACCAGGGGAGGCCTGAACACTGAAGCTTTCTTT.

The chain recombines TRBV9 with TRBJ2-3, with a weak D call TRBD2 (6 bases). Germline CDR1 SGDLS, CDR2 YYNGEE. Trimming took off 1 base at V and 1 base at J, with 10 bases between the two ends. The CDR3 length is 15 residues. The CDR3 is CASSVRPSGTDTQYF. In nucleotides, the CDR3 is TGTGCCAGCAGCGTACGTCCTAGCGGCACAGATACGCAGTATTTT.

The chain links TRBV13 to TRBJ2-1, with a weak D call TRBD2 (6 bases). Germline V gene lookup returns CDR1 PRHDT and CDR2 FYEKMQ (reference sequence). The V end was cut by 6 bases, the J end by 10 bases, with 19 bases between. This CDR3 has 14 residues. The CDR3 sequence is CASRLTPGEPEQFF. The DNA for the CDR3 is TGTGCCAGCAGGCTAACACCGGGAGAGCCCGAGCAGTTCTTC. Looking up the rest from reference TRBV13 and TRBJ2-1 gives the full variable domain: AAGVIQSPRHLIKEKRETATLKCYPIPRHDTVYWYQQGPGQDPQFLISFYEKMQSDKGSIPDRFSAQQFSDYHSELNMSSLELGDSALYFCASRLTPGEPEQFFGPGTRLTVL.

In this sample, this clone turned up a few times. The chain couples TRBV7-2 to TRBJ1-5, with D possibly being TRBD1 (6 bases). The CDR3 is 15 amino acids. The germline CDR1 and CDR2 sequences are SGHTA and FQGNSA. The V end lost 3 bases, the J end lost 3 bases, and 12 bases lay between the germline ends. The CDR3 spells CASSFPGHNNQPQHF. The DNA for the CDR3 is TGTGCCAGCAGCTTTCCGGGACACAACAATCAGCCCCAGCATTTT.

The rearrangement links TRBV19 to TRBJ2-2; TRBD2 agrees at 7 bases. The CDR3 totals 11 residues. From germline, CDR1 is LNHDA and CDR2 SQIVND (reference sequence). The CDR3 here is CGSSGAGELFF. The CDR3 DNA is TGTGGCTCAAGCGGGGCCGGGGAGCTGTTTTTT. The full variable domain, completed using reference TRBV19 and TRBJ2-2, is DGGITQSPKYLFRKEGQNVTLSCEQNLNHDAMYWYRQDPGQGLRLIYYSQIVNDFQKGDIAEGYSVSREKKESFPLTVTSAQKNPTAFYLCGSSGAGELFFGEGSRLTVL.

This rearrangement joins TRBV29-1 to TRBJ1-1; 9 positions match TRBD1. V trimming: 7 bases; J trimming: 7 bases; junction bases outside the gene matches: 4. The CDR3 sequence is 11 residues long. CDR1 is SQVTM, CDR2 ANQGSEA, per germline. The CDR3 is CSGRTGVEAFF. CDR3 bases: TGCAGCGGTAGGACAGGGGTTGAAGCTTTCTTT.

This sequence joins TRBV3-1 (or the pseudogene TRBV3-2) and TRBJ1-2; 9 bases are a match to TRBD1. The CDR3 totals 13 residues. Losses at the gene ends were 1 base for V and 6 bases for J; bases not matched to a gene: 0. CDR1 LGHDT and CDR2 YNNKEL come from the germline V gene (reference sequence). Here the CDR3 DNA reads TGTGCCAGCAGCCAAGGACAGGGGGATGGCTACACCTTC. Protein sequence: CASSQGQGDGYTF.